The rows below give T cell receptor beta chains drawn from one sample of a study of cytomegalovirus exposure and HLA in healthy donors. Generated by immunoSEQ multiplex PCR, the TCRdb table keeps only in-frame clones and is missing some. The top ten clones hold under 7% of a sample with about 130,000 clones, approximately 85% of them seen once. The sequenced sample consisted of PBMCs. The receptor set was obtained from a woman aged 25 to 39 in good health and CMV-seropositive. The CDR3 runs from the conserved cysteine through the conserved F or W. D genes are given only for firm matches. A clone size is listed for some rows: how often the clone was seen (once, few, many), or a class if it is expanded.

abundance: .
j_gene: TRBJ2-1
d_gene: .
v_gene: TRBV10-3
CDR3nt: TGTGCCATCAGTGCAGGGGAATTTTTGAATGAGCAGTTCTTC
CDR3aa: CAISAGEFLNEQFF

abundance: .
j_gene: TRBJ1-1
d_gene: .
v_gene: TRBV15
CDR3nt: TGTGCCACCAGCAGACTCTCCGGGACTCTGAACACTGAAGCTTTCTTT
CDR3aa: CATSRLSGTLNTEAFF

abundance: once
j_gene: TRBJ1-2
d_gene: .
v_gene: TRBV10-3
CDR3nt: TGTGCCATCAGTGAGTTACTGGGCAATTCCAGGTACTATGGCTACACCTTC
CDR3aa: CAISELLGNSRYYGYTF

abundance: .
j_gene: TRBJ2-3
d_gene: TRBD2
v_gene: TRBV28
CDR3nt: TGTGCCAGCAGCTCAGTAGCGGGGTACACAGATACGCAGTATTTT
CDR3aa: CASSSVAGYTDTQYF

abundance: once
j_gene: TRBJ1-2
d_gene: .
v_gene: TRBV5-6
CDR3nt: TGTGCCAGCAGCTTGGGACAAGCCTTCTATGGCTACACCTTC
CDR3aa: CASSLGQAFYGYTF

abundance: .
j_gene: TRBJ1-5
d_gene: .
v_gene: TRBV21-1
CDR3nt: TGTGCCAGCACGCGCCTCACAGGGGTGATTCAGCCCCAGCATTTT
CDR3aa: CASTRLTGVIQPQHF

abundance: .
j_gene: TRBJ2-1
d_gene: .
v_gene: TRBV15
CDR3nt: TGTGCCACCAGCGGTCTGGAGGGGTTCAATGAGCAGTTCTTC
CDR3aa: CATSGLEGFNEQFF

abundance: .
j_gene: TRBJ2-7
d_gene: TRBD1
v_gene: TRBV27
CDR3nt: TGTGCCAGCAGTTTAGACAGGGGACACGAGCAGTACTTC
CDR3aa: CASSLDRGHEQYF

abundance: .
j_gene: TRBJ1-1
d_gene: .
v_gene: TRBV5-6
CDR3nt: TGTGCCAGCAGCCCTCCGGCGGGGAACACTGAAGCTTTCTTT
CDR3aa: CASSPPAGNTEAFF

abundance: .
j_gene: TRBJ2-7
d_gene: TRBD2
v_gene: TRBV18
CDR3nt: TGTGCCAGCTCAACGCGGGGGAGCGAGCAGTACTTC
CDR3aa: CASSTRGSEQYF

abundance: .
j_gene: TRBJ1-5
d_gene: TRBD1
v_gene: TRBV28
CDR3nt: TGTGCCAGCCTTCGACAGGGCCTCTTCGTACAGCATTTT
CDR3aa: CASLRQGLFVQHF

abundance: .
j_gene: TRBJ2-7
d_gene: TRBD1
v_gene: TRBV6-5
CDR3nt: TGTGCCAGCAGAACAAACAGGGGCCACTACGAGCAGTACTTC
CDR3aa: CASRTNRGHYEQYF

abundance: .
j_gene: TRBJ1-2
d_gene: .
v_gene: TRBV5-1
CDR3nt: TGCGCCAGCAGCAAGGACACCTCCTATGGCTACACCTTC
CDR3aa: CASSKDTSYGYTF

abundance: few
j_gene: TRBJ1-2
d_gene: .
v_gene: TRBV28
CDR3nt: TGTGCCAGCAGTTTGGGAGGTGGGGCAGGCTACACCTTC
CDR3aa: CASSLGGGAGYTF

abundance: .
j_gene: TRBJ2-1
d_gene: TRBD2
v_gene: TRBV28
CDR3nt: TGTGCCAGCAGACCTCCGGGACTAGCGGGAGTAGGTGAGCAGTTCTTC
CDR3aa: CASRPPGLAGVGEQFF

abundance: few
j_gene: TRBJ2-3
d_gene: .
v_gene: TRBV29-1
CDR3nt: TGCAGCGTAGCCAGGGCCGCAGATACGCAGTATTTT
CDR3aa: CSVARAADTQYF

abundance: .
j_gene: TRBJ1-1
d_gene: .
v_gene: TRBV11-1
CDR3nt: TGTGCCAGCAGCTCGGGACTTTTGAACACTGAAGCTTTCTTT
CDR3aa: CASSSGLLNTEAFF

abundance: .
j_gene: TRBJ2-7
d_gene: TRBD1
v_gene: TRBV28
CDR3nt: TGTGCCAGCAGTTCCCTCACGCCGGGACAGGGGGTCTACTACGAGCAGTACTTC
CDR3aa: CASSSLTPGQGVYYEQYF

abundance: .
j_gene: TRBJ2-6
d_gene: .
v_gene: TRBV2
CDR3nt: TGTGCCAGCAGTGATGCGGATAGGATGAGCTCTGGGGCCAACGTCCTGACTTTC
CDR3aa: CASSDADRMSSGANVLTF

abundance: .
j_gene: TRBJ1-5
d_gene: .
v_gene: TRBV28
CDR3nt: TGTGCCACTATAGATTATAGCAATCAGCCCCAGCATTTT
CDR3aa: CATIDYSNQPQHF

abundance: .
j_gene: TRBJ2-3
d_gene: .
v_gene: TRBV5-1
CDR3nt: TGCGCCAGCAGCTCGCGAGGGGGTGGCACAGATACGCAGTATTTT
CDR3aa: CASSSRGGGTDTQYF

abundance: .
j_gene: TRBJ1-1
d_gene: .
v_gene: TRBV6-1
CDR3nt: TGTGCCAGCAGTAGGACCCAGGGGTTGTCTGAAGCTTTCTTT
CDR3aa: CASSRTQGLSEAFF

abundance: once
j_gene: TRBJ1-1
d_gene: TRBD1
v_gene: TRBV5-3
CDR3nt: TGTGCCAGAAGTCCTGGGGGGACAGGGGGAAGCACTGAAGCTTTCTTT
CDR3aa: CARSPGGTGGSTEAFF

abundance: .
j_gene: TRBJ2-3
d_gene: TRBD2
v_gene: TRBV19
CDR3nt: TGTGCCAGTAGTCCCCAGGGACTAGCGGGAGGGCCAGGAAGGAATACGCAGTATTTT
CDR3aa: CASSPQGLAGGPGRNTQYF

abundance: .
j_gene: TRBJ2-7
d_gene: TRBD1
v_gene: TRBV2
CDR3nt: TGTGCCAGCAGTGCCGACAGGGTTTATGGCGAGCAGTACTTC
CDR3aa: CASSADRVYGEQYF

abundance: .
j_gene: TRBJ1-1
d_gene: .
v_gene: TRBV6-1
CDR3nt: TGTGCCAGCGGCCGGGGAGCTGAAGCTTTCTTT
CDR3aa: CASGRGAEAFF

abundance: .
j_gene: TRBJ2-3
d_gene: TRBD1
v_gene: TRBV6-5
CDR3nt: TGTGCCAGCAGTTACACCGGGACAGGTCCAGATACGCAGTATTTT
CDR3aa: CASSYTGTGPDTQYF

abundance: .
j_gene: TRBJ2-5
d_gene: .
v_gene: TRBV9
CDR3nt: TGTGCCAGCAGCGCCCCCGGAGAGACCCAGTACTTC
CDR3aa: CASSAPGETQYF

abundance: .
j_gene: TRBJ1-4
d_gene: .
v_gene: TRBV9
CDR3nt: TGTGCCAGCAGCGTTCAGGGGATTGGAGCTAATGAAAAACTGTTTTTT
CDR3aa: CASSVQGIGANEKLFF

abundance: .
j_gene: TRBJ1-1
d_gene: TRBD1
v_gene: TRBV14
CDR3nt: TGTGCCAGCAGCCTTTGGACAGGCCTCATGAACACTGAAGCTTTCTTT
CDR3aa: CASSLWTGLMNTEAFF

abundance: .
j_gene: TRBJ1-1
d_gene: TRBD1
v_gene: TRBV2
CDR3nt: TGTGCGAGGCGGGGACAGATGAACACTGAAGCTTTCTTT
CDR3aa: CARRGQMNTEAFF

abundance: .
j_gene: TRBJ2-2
d_gene: .
v_gene: TRBV5-4
CDR3nt: TGTGCCAGCAGCTTGGACAACGGGGAGCTGTTTTTT
CDR3aa: CASSLDNGELFF

abundance: .
j_gene: TRBJ1-6
d_gene: .
v_gene: TRBV9
CDR3nt: TGTGCCAGCAGCCAAGCCTCCTATAATTCACCCCTCCACTTT
CDR3aa: CASSQASYNSPLHF

abundance: .
j_gene: TRBJ2-1
d_gene: .
v_gene: TRBV18
CDR3nt: TGTGCCAGCTCCCTGACACACTCCTACAATGAGCAGTTCTTC
CDR3aa: CASSLTHSYNEQFF

abundance: .
j_gene: TRBJ1-5
d_gene: .
v_gene: TRBV19
CDR3nt: TGTGCCAGTAGTAACGGACATAATCAGCCCCAGCATTTT
CDR3aa: CASSNGHNQPQHF

abundance: .
j_gene: TRBJ2-6
d_gene: .
v_gene: TRBV30
CDR3nt: TGTGCCTGCCTCTTAGGGGTCGGCGGGGCCAACGTCCTGACTTTC
CDR3aa: CACLLGVGGANVLTF

abundance: .
j_gene: TRBJ2-7
d_gene: .
v_gene: TRBV5-4
CDR3nt: TGTGCCAGCAGCCGTGACAGTGCGGCCGTCGAGCAGTACTTC
CDR3aa: CASSRDSAAVEQYF

abundance: .
j_gene: TRBJ2-3
d_gene: .
v_gene: TRBV27
CDR3nt: TGTGCCAGCCCCAAGAGGGATACGCAGTATTTT
CDR3aa: CASPKRDTQYF

abundance: .
j_gene: TRBJ2-7
d_gene: TRBD2
v_gene: TRBV7-6
CDR3nt: TGTGCCAGCAGCTCCTCGGGGGGGGGACCCTACGAGCAGTACTTC
CDR3aa: CASSSSGGGPYEQYF

abundance: .
j_gene: TRBJ2-7
d_gene: TRBD1
v_gene: TRBV7-7
CDR3nt: TGTGCTAGCACTACAGGGGGACGCCACGAGCAGTACTTC
CDR3aa: CASTTGGRHEQYF

abundance: .
j_gene: TRBJ2-5
d_gene: .
v_gene: TRBV2
CDR3nt: TGTGCCAGCAGCGCACACAGTCCTCAAGAGACCCAGTACTTC
CDR3aa: CASSAHSPQETQYF

abundance: few
j_gene: TRBJ1-5
d_gene: .
v_gene: TRBV6-6
CDR3nt: TGTGCCAGCGCGGGCGGCGGAGGCAATCAGCCCCAGCATTTT
CDR3aa: CASAGGGGNQPQHF

abundance: .
j_gene: TRBJ1-1
d_gene: .
v_gene: TRBV13
CDR3nt: TGTGCCAGCAGCCTGAATCCCGGGAGGACTGAAGCTTTCTTT
CDR3aa: CASSLNPGRTEAFF

abundance: .
j_gene: TRBJ2-7
d_gene: TRBD1
v_gene: TRBV28
CDR3nt: TGTGCCAGCAGTCTTGGGACAGGGAGGAGGGAGCAGTACTTC
CDR3aa: CASSLGTGRREQYF

abundance: .
j_gene: TRBJ2-1
d_gene: TRBD2
v_gene: TRBV6-5
CDR3nt: TGTGCCAGCAGTTACTCGACTAGCGGGGGCGATGAGCAGTTCTTC
CDR3aa: CASSYSTSGGDEQFF

abundance: .
j_gene: TRBJ1-4
d_gene: .
v_gene: TRBV4-2
CDR3nt: TGTGCCAGCAGCGGCCAGACACAGGCTAATGAAAAACTGTTTTTT
CDR3aa: CASSGQTQANEKLFF

abundance: .
j_gene: TRBJ1-3
d_gene: TRBD1
v_gene: TRBV9
CDR3nt: TGTACCAGCAGCCCCGGGACAGGGAAGGGAAACACCATATATTTT
CDR3aa: CTSSPGTGKGNTIYF

abundance: few
j_gene: TRBJ1-5
d_gene: .
v_gene: TRBV4-1
CDR3nt: TGCGCCAGCAGCCAATTTGCGTTGGTGGATCAGCCCCAGCATTTT
CDR3aa: CASSQFALVDQPQHF

abundance: .
j_gene: TRBJ1-2
d_gene: .
v_gene: TRBV18
CDR3nt: TGTGCCAGCTCACCAGAAGTCGGAGAGTCTGGCTACACCTTC
CDR3aa: CASSPEVGESGYTF

abundance: .
j_gene: TRBJ1-1
d_gene: .
v_gene: TRBV7-9
CDR3nt: TGTGCCAGCAGCTTAAAGCCTGGAGGGGCCCCCGGCACTGAAGCTTTCTTT
CDR3aa: CASSLKPGGAPGTEAFF

abundance: .
j_gene: TRBJ2-3
d_gene: TRBD2
v_gene: TRBV7-6
CDR3nt: TGTGCCAGCAGCTGGGCGGGACTAGCGGGCGGCATCACAGATACGCAGTATTTT
CDR3aa: CASSWAGLAGGITDTQYF

abundance: .
j_gene: TRBJ2-2
d_gene: .
v_gene: TRBV6-5
CDR3nt: TGTGCCAGCAAGCAGGGGCTGAACACCGGGGAGCTGTTTTTT
CDR3aa: CASKQGLNTGELFF

abundance: .
j_gene: TRBJ1-1
d_gene: TRBD1
v_gene: TRBV5-8
CDR3nt: TGTGCCAGCAGCTCAGGGACAGGGGGGGCTGTCCCTTACCAAGCTTTCTTT
CDR3aa: CASSSGTGGAVPYQAFF

abundance: .
j_gene: TRBJ2-5
d_gene: TRBD1
v_gene: TRBV7-3
CDR3nt: TGTGCCAGCAGCTCGAAAGCAGGGGGCGCGGAGTACTTC
CDR3aa: CASSSKAGGAEYF